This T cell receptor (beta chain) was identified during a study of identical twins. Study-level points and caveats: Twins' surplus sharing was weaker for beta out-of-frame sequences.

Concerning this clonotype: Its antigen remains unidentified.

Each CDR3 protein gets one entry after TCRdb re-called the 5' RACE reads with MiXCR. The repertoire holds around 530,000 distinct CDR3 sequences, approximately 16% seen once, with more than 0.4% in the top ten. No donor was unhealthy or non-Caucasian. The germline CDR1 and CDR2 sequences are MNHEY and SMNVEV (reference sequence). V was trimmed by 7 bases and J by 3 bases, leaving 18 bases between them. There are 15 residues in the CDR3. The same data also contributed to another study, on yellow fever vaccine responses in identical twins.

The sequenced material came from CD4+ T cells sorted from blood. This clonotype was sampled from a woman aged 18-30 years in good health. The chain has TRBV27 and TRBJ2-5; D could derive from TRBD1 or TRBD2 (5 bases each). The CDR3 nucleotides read TGTGCCAGCAAGGCCCTAGGGGCGGGTGAAGAGACCCAGTACTTC. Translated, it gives CASKALGAGEETQYF.